The 8 T cell receptor beta chains given below trace back to one sample, sequenced in a study of blood T cell repertoires in COVID-19. Clones were read by immunoSEQ multiplex PCR, and TCRdb kept only the in-frame ones, dropping some. Here the sample spans a few hundred thousand clones, approximately 87% being singletons. Sequencing used PBMCs or T cells enriched from blood (not recorded which). Every receptor here comes from a young man who had recovered from COVID-19.

The chain links TRBV30 to TRBJ2-5, with 7 bases fitting TRBD1. Germline CDR1 GTSNPN, CDR2 SVGIG (reference sequence). CDR3 size: 12 residues. V lost 6 bases, J lost 2 bases, and 3 bases stayed unmatched. The CDR3 loop is CACLQGQETQYF. CDR3 DNA: TGTGCCTGTCTACAGGGGCAAGAGACCCAGTACTTC.

The J gene is TRBJ1-2, the V gene TRBV7-2; D is unresolved. The CDR3 has 11 residues. Germline CDR1 reads SGHTA; CDR2 reads FQGNSA. The V gene lost 4 bases and the J gene lost 8 bases, with 8 bases spanning the gap. DNA of the CDR3: TGTGCCAGCAGCTCGCGGGGAGGCTACACCTTC. Translating gives CASSSRGGYTF. Variable domain in full (rest from reference TRBV7-2 and TRBJ1-2): GAGVSQSPSNKVTEKGKDVELRCDPISGHTALYWYRQSLGQGLEFLIYFQGNSAPDKSGLPSDRFSAERTGGSVSTLTIQRTQQEDSAVYLCASSSRGGYTFGSGTRLTVV.

V is TRBV4-1 and J is TRBJ1-3; D remains unclear. Looked up from germline, CDR1 is MGHRA and CDR2 is YSYEKL. The V end lost 1 base, the J end lost 1 base, and 8 bases lay between the germline ends. CDR3 length: 15 amino acids. This chain's CDR3 is CASSQAHRSGNTIYF. CDR3 sequence (DNA): TGCGCCAGCAGCCAAGCCCATCGGTCTGGAAACACCATATATTTT.

This clone was recorded only once. The chain recombines TRBV5-6 with TRBJ2-7; D not resolved. Per germline, CDR1 SGHDT and CDR2 YYEEEE. This CDR3 comprises 12 residues. Trimming took off 7 bases at V and 0 bases at J, with 8 bases between the two ends. DNA for the CDR3: TGTGCCAGCGGCAGGATCTCCTACGAGCAGTACTTC. This gives the protein CASGRISYEQYF. The whole variable domain, remainder taken from reference TRBV5-6 and TRBJ2-7, is DAGVTQSPTHLIKTRGQQVTLRCSPKSGHDTVSWYQQALGQGPQFIFQYYEEEERQRGNFPDRFSGHQFPNYSSELNVNALLLGDSALYLCASGRISYEQYFGPGTRLTVT.

This chain joins TRBV6-6 and TRBJ1-6; 8 nucleotides line up with TRBD1. Germline V CDR1 and CDR2: MNHNY, SVGAGI (reference sequence). The CDR3 has 13 amino acids. The J segment lost 14 bases and the V segment lost 10 bases, leaving 13 bases of the junction unmatched. The CDR3 sequence is CATGWDRPESLHF. CDR3 DNA: TGTGCCACCGGTTGGGACAGGCCTGAATCCCTCCACTTT.

This chain links TRBV4-3 with TRBJ1-2, with D possibly being TRBD1 (6 bases). Looked up from germline, CDR1 is LGHNA and CDR2 is YSLEER. The CDR3 covers 16 residues. Trimming cost V 0 bases and J 7 bases, with 18 bases left between them. The CDR3 reads CASSQETQGPPPGYTF. CDR3 coding DNA: TGCGCCAGCAGCCAAGAAACCCAGGGGCCACCACCTGGCTACACCTTC.

The chain joins TRBV12-3 or TRBV12-4 to TRBJ1-1; D gene unclear. Trimming shortened V by 5 bases and J by 1 base, and 8 bases separated the two germline ends. CDR3 size: 13 residues. Here the CDR3 reads CASSPSGNTEAFF. CDR3 bases: TGTGCCAGCAGTCCTTCGGGGAACACTGAAGCTTTCTTT.

V is TRBV2 and J is TRBJ1-6; D is uncertain. The germline V gene encodes CDR1 SNHLY and CDR2 FYNNEI. This CDR3 is built from 16 residues. Trimming took off 5 bases at V and 9 bases at J, with 20 bases between the two ends. The CDR3 DNA follows: TGTGCCAGCAGTCTCCCCCGGGAGGGATTTGGTTCACCCCTCCACTTT. Protein: CASSLPREGFGSPLHF.